One sample yielded the 20 T cell receptor beta chains listed below, sequenced in a study of T-cell reconstitution after alpha-beta-depleted transplantation in children. The TCRbeta library incorporated unique molecular identifiers. From the PCR reads, TCRdb called clonotypes with MiXCR, one entry per CDR3 protein. The repertoire holds approximately 300,000 distinct CDR3 sequences, with around 10% as singletons. The sequences come from peripheral blood, collected 180 days after TCRalphabeta/CD19-depleted stem cell transplant. The receptors were sampled from a male patient between 2 and 15 years old who had a stem cell transplant for chronic granulomatous disease, so the T cells may come from the graft donor.

This clonotype was observed many times. V usage is TRBV5-1 and J usage is TRBJ2-1; 9 nucleotides align to TRBD2. Trimming took 0 bases from V and 9 from J; bases not matched to a gene: 10. This CDR3 region has 16 residues. The germline gives CDR1 SGHRS, CDR2 YFSETQ. The CDR3 region has the DNA TGCGCCAGCAGCTTGGAAGCGGGGGGTCCCGTGAGTGAGCAGTTCTTC. It translates to CASSLEAGGPVSEQFF.

In this sample, this clonotype turned up many times. The chain employs TRBV5-6 and TRBJ2-3, with a weak D call TRBD2 (6 bases). Germline-derived CDR1 and CDR2 are SGHDT and YYEEEE. This CDR3 comprises 15 residues. Trimming took 2 bases from V and 7 from J, leaving 17 bases between them. The CDR3 nucleotides are TGTGCCAGCAGCTTCCGCGGGACTGGCCTACATACGCAGTATTTT. This sequence encodes CASSFRGTGLHTQYF.

Details on this clonotype: Being one base from a much bigger clone, this may be a read error. The chain has TRBV3-1 and TRBJ2-3; D possibly matches TRBD1 or TRBD2 (6 bases each). CDR1 LGHDT and CDR2 YNNKEL come from the germline V gene (reference sequence). The CDR3 is made up of 14 amino acids. The CDR3 reads CASSQRGWTDTRYF. In DNA, the CDR3 is TGTGCCAGCAGCCAGCGGGGATGGACAGATACGCGGTATTTT.

A few counts support this clonotype. J is TRBJ2-1 and V is TRBV18; 7 bases map to TRBD1. This CDR3 has 12 residues. J was trimmed by 7 bases and V by 9 bases; bases with no gene match: 6. Germline CDR1 KGHSH, CDR2 LQKENI. The CDR3 here is CASRQGWNEQFF. The CDR3 nucleotides are TGTGCCAGTCGACAGGGTTGGAATGAGCAGTTCTTC.

Comment on this clonotype: A much larger clone is a single base away; this may be a read error. No conserved phenylalanine or tryptophan ends this CDR3, so it is likely a read error. The DNA is omitted, as the CDR3 cannot be located on it reliably, and the CDR3 follows TCRdb's listing. The CDR3 loop is CASRPGTGSREYI. The chain carries TRBV5-5 and TRBJ2-5; TRBD1, the table's D call, was not compared with the DNA. The germline V gene has CDR1 SGHKS and CDR2 YYEKEE (reference sequence). The CDR3 contains 13 residues when both ends are counted.

This clonotype showed up many times. The chain has TRBV5-1 and TRBJ2-1, with TRBD2 matching over 7 bases. V gave up 3 bases and J gave up 10 bases; unmatched junction bases: 7. The CDR3 is made up of 13 amino acids. Germline-derived CDR1 and CDR2 are SGHRS and YFSETQ. The CDR3 DNA follows: TGCGCCAGCAGCTCCGGGACTACACGAGAGCAGTTCTTC. It yields the protein CASSSGTTREQFF.

Ten or more counts support this clonotype. The rearrangement links TRBV6-2 or TRBV6-3 to TRBJ2-7; D is perhaps TRBD2 (6 bases). The CDR3 is 14 amino acids. V gave up 2 bases and J gave up 3 bases, with 11 bases separating them. Germline-derived CDR1 and CDR2 are MNHEY and SVGEGT. Here the CDR3 reads CASSYEAGNYEQYF. In DNA, the CDR3 is TGTGCCAGCAGTTACGAGGCGGGAAACTACGAGCAGTACTTC.

This clonotype has a count of ten or more. V is TRBV5-4 and J is TRBJ2-3, with D perhaps matching TRBD2 (6 bases). The CDR3 is made up of 19 amino acids. Trimming removed 1 base at V and 2 bases at J, with 23 bases between. Germline lookup yields CDR1 SGHNT and CDR2 YYREEE (reference sequence). The CDR3 DNA reads TGTGCCAGCAGCTTGAGGCGATACTCCCTAGCGCCCATCACAGATACGCAGTATTTT. Translation gives CASSLRRYSLAPITDTQYF.

This clonotype was detected ten times or more. The chain carries TRBV5-1 and TRBJ2-5; 9 nucleotides match TRBD2. This CDR3 has 15 amino acids. Looked up from germline, CDR1 is SGHRS and CDR2 is YFSETQ. Losses at the gene ends were 0 bases for V and 1 base for J; bases not matched to a gene: 1. The CDR3 loop reads CASSLVAGVQETQYF. In DNA, the CDR3 is TGCGCCAGCAGCTTGGTAGCGGGAGTCCAAGAGACCCAGTACTTC.

This clonotype has ten or more counts. J is TRBJ2-5 and V is TRBV13, with 7 bases lining up with TRBD2. The V gene's germline CDR1 is PRHDT and CDR2 FYEKMQ (reference sequence). This CDR3 spans 14 amino acids. The V and J ends lost 5 bases and 4 bases, in that order; junction bases with no gene match: 7. CDR3 in DNA: TGTGCCAGCAGCGAAAGACTAGCTTTAGAGACCCAGTACTTC. Protein: CASSERLALETQYF.

This clonotype was seen repeatedly, ten times or more. The rearrangement joins TRBV19 to TRBJ1-1; tentatively, D is TRBD1 (5 bases). Per the germline V gene, CDR1 is LNHDA and CDR2 is SQIVND (reference sequence). This CDR3 comprises 18 residues. Trimming took off 3 bases at V and 0 bases at J, with 20 bases between the two ends. The CDR3, as DNA: TGTGCCAGTAGTATTTACGGGGGAGTCTTAAGGATGAACACTGAAGCTTTCTTT. It encodes CASSIYGGVLRMNTEAFF. Supplemented by reference TRBV19 and TRBJ1-1, the full variable domain reads DGGITQSPKYLFRKEGQNVTLSCEQNLNHDAMYWYRQDPGQGLRLIYYSQIVNDFQKGDIAEGYSVSREKKESFPLTVTSAQKNPTAFYLCASSIYGGVLRMNTEAFFGQGTRLTVV.

This chain uses TRBV30 with TRBJ1-5; 9 bases line up with TRBD1. After removal of 1 base from V and 4 bases from J, the junction contained 5 bases not matched to a gene. CDR1 is GTSNPN and CDR2 is SVGIG in the germline V gene (reference sequence). The CDR3 contains 15 residues. In nucleotides, the CDR3 is TGTGCCTGGAGTGCTGGGGGGACAGGGAATCAGCCCCAGCATTTT. Encoded protein: CAWSAGGTGNQPQHF.

This clonotype was seen many times. V is TRBV7-3 and J is TRBJ2-3; D gene uncertain. This CDR3 region has 14 residues. Germline values: CDR1 SGHTA, CDR2 FQGTGA. Trimming stripped 2 bases from V and 1 base from J, with 7 bases between. CDR3 sequence: CASSLFGGTDTQYF. The CDR3 DNA reads as TGTGCCAGCAGCTTATTCGGCGGCACAGATACGCAGTATTTT.

At least ten counts were recorded for this clonotype. The chain joins TRBV6-1 to TRBJ1-5; no firm D call. Trimming pared 6 bases from V and 2 bases from J, leaving 11 bases between. The CDR3 length is 14 residues. Germline CDR1 and CDR2: MNHNS and SASEGT. This CDR3 reads CASSPEGGNQPQHF. The CDR3 nucleotides are TGTGCCAGCAGCCCCGAGGGCGGCAATCAGCCCCAGCATTTT.

This clonotype was recorded once. This chain uses TRBV5-5 with TRBJ2-4; 9 bases are a match to TRBD1. Germline CDR1 reads SGHKS; CDR2 reads YYEKEE (reference sequence). The CDR3 is 16 amino acids. Unmatched junction bases numbered 6, after V lost 4 bases and J lost 1 base. CDR3 DNA: TGTGCCAGCAGCACAACCGGGACAGGGGCCAAAAACATTCAGTACTTC. It is translated as CASSTTGTGAKNIQYF.

The V and J genes are TRBV11-2 and TRBJ2-7; D uncertain. The germline V and J ends were trimmed by 5 bases and 0 bases, with 11 bases remaining between them. The CDR3 length is 14 residues. Germline V gives CDR1 SGHAT, CDR2 FQNNGV. CDR3 in amino acids: CASSLQGLSYEQYF. Here the CDR3 DNA reads TGTGCCAGCAGCCTCCAAGGGCTCTCCTACGAGCAGTACTTC.

This clonotype has a count of ten or more. This chain joins TRBV7-9 and TRBJ2-1; a possible D gene is TRBD1 (6 bases). The CDR3 is made up of 16 amino acids. Deletions cut 1 base from V and 6 bases from J, with 16 bases between. Germline V CDR1 and CDR2: SEHNR, FQNEAQ (reference sequence). The CDR3 DNA reads as TGTGCCAGCAGCTTAGGCGTACCAGGGGTGAGCAATGAGCAGTTCTTC. Protein product: CASSLGVPGVSNEQFF.

In this sample, this clonotype turned up a few times. The CDR3 sequence is CSVESWTGDTGELFF. Written as DNA, the CDR3 is TGCAGCGTTGAAAGCTGGACAGGCGACACCGGGGAGCTGTTTTTT. The chain combines TRBV29-1 with TRBJ2-2, with 7 bases fitting TRBD1. This CDR3 has 15 amino acids. CDR1 is SQVTM, CDR2 ANQGSEA, per germline. V trimming: 2 bases; J trimming: 3 bases; junction bases outside the gene matches: 6.

This clonotype was seen repeatedly, ten times or more. The chain recombines TRBV19 with TRBJ2-2, with D tentatively TRBD1 (6 bases). The CDR3 totals 13 residues. Germline values: CDR1 LNHDA, CDR2 SQIVND (reference sequence). Trimming stripped 10 bases from V and 2 bases from J, with 11 bases between. CDR3 sequence (DNA): TGTGCCACCCTGGACAGAAACACCGGGGAGCTGTTTTTT. It is translated as CATLDRNTGELFF. Using reference TRBV19 and TRBJ2-2 for the parts outside the CDR3, the full variable domain is DGGITQSPKYLFRKEGQNVTLSCEQNLNHDAMYWYRQDPGQGLRLIYYSQIVNDFQKGDIAEGYSVSREKKESFPLTVTSAQKNPTAFYLCATLDRNTGELFFGEGSRLTVL.

This clonotype was seen ten or more times. The chain uses TRBV4-2 and TRBJ2-7; D is ambiguous. Germline CDR1 and CDR2: LGHNA and YNFKEQ. This CDR3 is built from 15 residues. With 0 bases removed from V and 2 bases from J, the gap between germline ends came to 11 bases. CDR3 nucleotides: TGTGCCAGCAGCCAAGAAAGTGGCGCGACCTACGAGCAGTACTTC. Amino acid sequence: CASSQESGATYEQYF.